This T cell receptor (beta chain) was sequenced during a study of shared clonotypes between healthy human individuals. The CDR3 length is 13 residues. Germline assignment: CDR1 SGDLS and CDR2 YYNGEE. The ends were cut back, 0 bases at V and 5 bases at J, with 9 bases in the middle. Study results and caveats: Compared with memory subsets, naive subsets generally had larger estimated richness. Sorted-subset samples were not fully sequenced, rarefaction indicated. Shared clonotypes across all four donors exceeded non-shared ones in generation probability.

There were no recent acute infections or vaccinations among the donors, who were healthy HIV-negative adults. On this clone: No antigen is known for it.

Clones were sequenced by immunoSEQ multiplex PCR, and TCRdb holds only the in-frame ones, with some missing. Counted here are 400,000 or so clones, 90% to 97% occurring once; the ten biggest clones make up more than 0.3%. The source is a man aged 30 to 39 in good health. The sequencing sample was made of memory CD8+ T cells sorted from blood. The subset: CD45RO+ cells pooled with CCR7-negative TemRA cells. This chain connects TRBV9 to TRBJ2-7, with D maybe TRBD1 (5 bases). DNA of the CDR3: TGTGCCAGCAGCGTAGTTCCCAGGGACGAGCAGTACTTC. Translated: CASSVVPRDEQYF.